The clone carrying this T cell receptor (beta chain) showed up just a few times. Its antigen is as yet unknown. The record originates from a study of T-cell reconstitution after alpha-beta-depleted transplantation in children. Unique molecular identifiers were incorporated when the TCRbeta library was constructed. TCRdb processed the PCR reads anew with MiXCR; each CDR3 protein has one entry. Of almost 600,000 distinct CDR3 sequences in the sample, more than 20% were seen once. Study-level results: Newly generated T cells supplied most T-cell counts and diversity one year post-transplant. Surviving recipient cells, namely T cells and thymic progenitors, were the source of high day-60 TCRbeta diversity in some patients. There were reportedly several hundred expanded graft clones from which alpha-beta T cells came about two months after transplant.

CDR1 is LNHNV and CDR2 is YYDKDF in the germline V gene (reference sequence). The CDR3 extends over 15 amino acids. J gave up 4 bases and V 1 base, and 4 bases lay outside the gene matches. This chain joins TRBV15 and TRBJ1-2, with 9 bases matching TRBD1. Source: PBMCs, taken before TCRalphabeta/CD19-depleted stem cell transplant. This clonotype was sampled from a boy under two years old with Wiskott-Aldrich syndrome, due to receive a stem cell transplant. The DNA for the CDR3 is TGTGCCACCAGCAGAGGCGGGACAGGGAGCTATGGCTACACCTTC. Protein: CATSRGGTGSYGYTF.